This TCR beta chain was obtained from a study of cytomegalovirus exposure and HLA in healthy donors (dated by TCRdb to about 2017). For the wider study: An earlier analysis of approximately 590 of the donors reported roughly 300 Gb of sequence data and roughly 100 million unique TCR beta sequences from 150 million to 200 million T cells. Alongside the repertoire data, information on donor age, sex, ethnicity and CMV serostatus was compiled. To decide whether each TCR beta V gene segment behaved as functional or pseudogenic, an earlier analysis of approximately 590 of the donors relied on high-throughput TCR beta sequencing. An early release covering more than 500 HLA-typed donors comprised around 300 gigabases of sequencing data and tens of millions of unique TCR sequences. Every discovery cohort repertoire had been produced on one sequencing platform. The study aimed to test whether cataloging public T cell receptors could reveal signatures of past pathogen exposure. Typing coverage varied by locus: roughly 629-640 donors for A, B, C, DRB1 and DQB1; around 560 for DQA1; approximately 610 for DPA1; some 470 for DPB1. Among the roughly 390 genotyped donors, more than 70% belonged to the genetic ancestry cluster associated with self-reported Caucasian donors. HLA typing covered class I and class II loci at four-digit resolution. Because of strong linkage in the cohort, four to six DR-DQ haplotypes were treated as single units for association and clustering. To study patterns of TCR occurrence, a later analysis re-analyzed previously published TCR beta repertoires from around 700 donors and added high-resolution HLA genotyping. Rather than using new phenotypic data, the later analysis identified candidate immune exposures from TCR beta sequences and from how often those sequences occurred across donors. The study profiled the T cell repertoires of around 700 subjects by immunosequencing and related them to cytomegalovirus serostatus. To predict cytomegalovirus infection status, the study brought together high-throughput TCR immunosequencing, statistical association of individual TCRs with disease status, and machine learning. Besides the first cohort of around 670 subjects, a separate validation cohort made up of around 120 different subjects was used. Across approximately 400 genotyped donors of the cohort, an average of about 240,000 unique TCR beta nucleotide sequences per donor were sequenced, and approximately 19% of those sequences were non-productive. In a later genetic analysis, genome-wide SNP genotypes for about 65% of the 666 donors were used, and that subset was treated as a discovery cohort.

The paper's findings and limits, for the study overall: In vitro tests confirmed that a few of the cytomegalovirus-associated TCR beta chains recognize cytomegalovirus antigens. This cohort had only TCR beta chains sequenced, and the lack of alpha or paired-chain data limited which features could be detected. Correlated functional status among segregating V segments might reflect linkage disequilibrium, but an unknown experimental factor could not be ruled out. The presence/absence analyses assumed that sequencing depth was roughly uniform across donors, and that assumption may not be true. The classifier was reported to diagnose cytomegalovirus status with high specificity and sensitivity in both the original and validation cohorts. Broadly in line with IMGT annotations, most TCR beta V segments showed up in productive rearrangements about 90% or about 30% of the time in an earlier analysis of 587 of the donors. The only immune exposure information available for the cohort was CMV serostatus. In a later genetic analysis, fewer N-insertions in productive TCRs were reported among donors in an Asian-associated ancestry cluster than the roughly 640-donor mean. A further reported finding was that TCR beta sequences accurately predicted the HLA-A and HLA-B alleles for most subjects in the first cohort. Strong co-occurrence of HLA alleles, especially DR and DQ, made assigning TCR associations to individual alleles difficult. In a later analysis, HLA-associated TCR beta chains were found to be more clonally expanded and to have lower generation probabilities than equally common non-associated chains. Some IMGT-functional V segments, including TRBV6-2 and TRBV6-3, could not be distinguished by the 87-base-pair reads and were therefore excluded. In a later analysis, most CMV-associated TCR beta chains were found to appear HLA-restricted, with HLA associations seemingly driven largely by CMV exposure. The authors suggested that the approach could potentially be generalized to other disease states and immunological phenotypes. An association between a missense DCLRE1C variant and V-gene and J-gene trimming of TCR beta chains was found in a later genetic analysis and replicated in an independent cohort. A group of highly shared sequence variants was considered likely to be a technical artifact of the sequencing pipeline. The earlier analysis of 587 of the donors excluded approximately 15 rarely observed V segments, including chromosome 9 orphons, because counts were too low. Because HLA typing was missing for some donors at each locus, association tests included only the typed subset. In a later analysis, the rate of TCR association differed among HLA loci, with DRB1 alleles having the most associated TCRs and HLA-C alleles having the fewest. In a later analysis, some 17,000 TCR beta sequences were associated with specific HLA alleles at a false discovery rate of 0.05. While some public TCRs were present in many individuals, most TCR sequences turned up only very rarely across donors. A total of 150 to 200 TCR beta chains were listed by the study as associated with cytomegalovirus. In a later analysis, several top co-occurrence clusters were reported to appear linked to parvovirus B19, influenza, CMV and Epstein-Barr virus.

CDR1 and CDR2 are drawn from the germline V gene: MNHEY, SVGAGI. The cysteine opens and the phenylalanine closes a CDR3 of 15 amino acids. The read is trimmed to its CDR3 DNA, 45 bases read in frame from base 1. V is cut by 2 bases and J by 2 bases, and the space between the germline ends is 12 bases. The cohort consisted of 600 to 700 healthy bone marrow donors. Cohort members were all nominally healthy when sampled, although unrecorded immune exposures were likely present. The donor tested CMV seropositive, placing the donor among the approximately 290 seropositive members of the cohort. A peripheral blood sample was provided by each donor, and peripheral blood mononuclear cells were used for TCR beta sequencing. The Qiagen DNeasy Blood Extraction Kit was used to extract genomic DNA from the blood cell samples. Library preparation used the immunoSEQ multiplex PCR assay. For the multiplex PCR, a mixture combining 60 forward primers for TCR Vbeta segments and 13 reverse primers for TCR Jbeta segments was used. Amplification of the CDR3 region of rearranged TCR beta genes was performed with a multiplex PCR assay on genomic DNA. The amplified TCR beta libraries were sequenced on the Illumina HiSeq System as 87-base-pair reads. On the study's bioinformatics: A later analysis counted approximately 76 million unique TCR beta chains across the 690 or so repertoires, and 10 million to 12 million of these chains were shared by at least two donors. To remove PCR and sequencing errors, raw reads were error-corrected and collapsed into unique sequences using a nearest-neighbor algorithm that merged closely related sequences. V, D and J gene segments were assigned by aligning CDR3 sequences to IMGT reference sequences. For a sequence to be retained, a match of at least six nucleotides was required to both a V gene segment and a J gene segment. Rearrangements were classified as productive when the CDR3 lacked stop codons and remained in frame with V and J, and all other rearrangements were classified as non-productive. CDR3 was defined according to IMGT convention as the region running from the second conserved V-encoded cysteine to the conserved J-encoded phenylalanine. The earlier analysis of roughly 590 of the donors excluded sequences that lacked an unambiguous match to a single V gene segment. In an earlier analysis of around 600 of the donors, V segments were called functional above 56.7% productive rearrangements and were called segregating when the between-donor standard deviation exceeded 5%. A statistical classification framework was built for diagnosing cytomegalovirus status from the catalog of TCR beta chain sequences. In a later analysis, TCR nucleotide sequences were compared against IMGT/GENE-DB human TR gene sequences so that V and J genes could be assigned. The TCRdist pipeline was used in a later analysis to assign CDR3 sequences and most-parsimonious VDJ recombination scenarios. In a later analysis, each TCR beta chain was defined by its CDR3 amino acid sequence together with its V-gene family, and reads without a unique V-gene family were excluded. A later analysis removed several hundred highly shared, low-generation-probability nucleotide sequences to deal with suspected cross-contamination and a sequencing artifact. For each public chain, a later analysis derived a clonal expansion index from normalized ranks of inferred template counts within each repertoire. In a later analysis, generation probabilities were computed with a VDJ recombination model fitted to out-of-frame rearrangements, and the resulting probabilities were checked against IGoR. In a later analysis, TCR-TCR, TCR-HLA and TCR-CMV co-occurrence was scored with hypergeometric tests, and a repertoire-size bias correction was applied to TCR pairs. In a later analysis, false discovery rates were estimated by permuting HLA or CMV assignments 20 times. In a later analysis, co-occurring TCRs were grouped with DBSCAN, and TCRdist sequence similarity was added when clustering was performed within HLA-allele-positive subsets. Co-occurrence clustering excluded repertoires with fewer than 30,000 or more than 120,000 public chains, plus five with anomalous nucleotide sharing. TCRdb limited this immuneACCESS table to in-frame rearrangements with V and J called. A share of clones is missing; checked studies link under half to unresolved V genes, and the rest is unexplained. Clone size and the V and J calls come from that table; the DNA yielded D and trimming. Across this sample there are about 97,000 clones, with approximately 9% seen only once. Just over 5% of the sample goes to the ten largest clones.

This clone appeared a few times. It lacks a known antigen. It has no much larger one-base neighbor in the sample; base qualities were not kept. Material for sequencing was PBMCs. This receptor was taken from a man in his forties or fifties in good health and CMV-seropositive. The sequence joins TRBV6-5 to TRBJ1-1; the D gene identity is not certain. CDR3 sequence: CASSYATAGNTEAFF. The DNA sequence is as follows: TGTGCCAGCAGTTACGCCACGGCGGGAAACACTGAAGCTTTCTTT.